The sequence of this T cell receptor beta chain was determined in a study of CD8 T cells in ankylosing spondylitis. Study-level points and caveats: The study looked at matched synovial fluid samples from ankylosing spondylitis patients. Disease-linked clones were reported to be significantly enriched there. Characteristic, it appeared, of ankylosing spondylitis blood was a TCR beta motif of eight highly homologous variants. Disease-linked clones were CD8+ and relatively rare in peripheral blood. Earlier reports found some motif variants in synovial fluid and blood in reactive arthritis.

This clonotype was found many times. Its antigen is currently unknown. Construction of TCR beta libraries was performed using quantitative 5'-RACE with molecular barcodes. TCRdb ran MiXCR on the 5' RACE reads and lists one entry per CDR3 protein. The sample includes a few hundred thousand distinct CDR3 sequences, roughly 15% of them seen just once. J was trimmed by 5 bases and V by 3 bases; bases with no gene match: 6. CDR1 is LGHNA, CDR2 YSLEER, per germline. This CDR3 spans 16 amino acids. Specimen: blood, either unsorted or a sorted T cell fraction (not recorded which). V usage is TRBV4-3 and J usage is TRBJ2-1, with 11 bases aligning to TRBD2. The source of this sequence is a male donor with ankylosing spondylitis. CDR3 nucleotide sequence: TGCGCCAGCAGCCAGCTAGCGGGAGGTACTAACAATGAGCAGTTCTTC. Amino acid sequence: CASSQLAGGTNNEQFF.